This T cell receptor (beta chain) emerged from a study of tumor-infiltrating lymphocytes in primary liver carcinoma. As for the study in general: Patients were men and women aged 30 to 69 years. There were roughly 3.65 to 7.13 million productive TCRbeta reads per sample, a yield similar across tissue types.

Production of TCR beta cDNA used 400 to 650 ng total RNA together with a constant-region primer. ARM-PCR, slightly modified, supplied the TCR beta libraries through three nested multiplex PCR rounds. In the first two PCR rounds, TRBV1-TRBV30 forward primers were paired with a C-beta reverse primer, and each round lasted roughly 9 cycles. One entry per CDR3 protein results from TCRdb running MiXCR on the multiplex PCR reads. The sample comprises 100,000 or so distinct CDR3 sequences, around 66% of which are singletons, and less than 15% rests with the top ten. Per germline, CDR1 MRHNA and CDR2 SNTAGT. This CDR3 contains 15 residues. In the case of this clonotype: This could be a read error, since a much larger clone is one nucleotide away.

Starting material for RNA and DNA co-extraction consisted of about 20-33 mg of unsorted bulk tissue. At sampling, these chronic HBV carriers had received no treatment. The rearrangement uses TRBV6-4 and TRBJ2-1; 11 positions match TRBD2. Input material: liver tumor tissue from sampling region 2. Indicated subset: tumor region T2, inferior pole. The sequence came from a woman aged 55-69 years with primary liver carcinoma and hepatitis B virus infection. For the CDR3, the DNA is TGTGCCAGCAGCCCGACTAGCGGGGATAACAATGCGCAGTTCTTC. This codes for CASSPTSGDNNAQFF.